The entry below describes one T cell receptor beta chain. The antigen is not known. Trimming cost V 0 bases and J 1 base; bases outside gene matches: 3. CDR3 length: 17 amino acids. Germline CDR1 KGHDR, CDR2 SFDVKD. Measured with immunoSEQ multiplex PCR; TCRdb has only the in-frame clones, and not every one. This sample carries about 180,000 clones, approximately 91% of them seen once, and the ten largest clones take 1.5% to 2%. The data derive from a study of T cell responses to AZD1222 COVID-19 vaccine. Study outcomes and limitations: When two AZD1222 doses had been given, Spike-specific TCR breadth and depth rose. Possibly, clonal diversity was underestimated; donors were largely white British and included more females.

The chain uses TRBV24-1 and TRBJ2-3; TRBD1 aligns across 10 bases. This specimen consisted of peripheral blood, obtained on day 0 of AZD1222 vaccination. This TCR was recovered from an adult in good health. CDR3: CATSDLQGTGGTDTQYF. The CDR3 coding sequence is TGTGCCACCAGTGATTTGCAGGGGACAGGGGGCACAGATACGCAGTATTTT.